These 25 T cell receptor beta chains share one sample of origin, sequenced in a study of T cell clusters in autoimmune cytopenias. TRB rearrangements were amplified by touch-down multiplex PCR with mixed TRB-A/B primers. TCRdb reprocessed the multiplex PCR reads and stores each CDR3 protein as one record, lacking DNA. The data include roughly 2,900 distinct CDR3 sequences; the top ten clones carry around 6.7%. TRB amplification used around 0.25 ug of peripheral blood genomic DNA. This sample was shared with a second study, whose subject was T cell repertoires in aging, cancer and after chemotherapy.

What was sequenced was peripheral blood. All receptors come from a human donor in good health.

Considering frequency, this clonotype is medium-sized. V gene TRBV6-2 or TRBV6-3 combines with J gene TRBJ1-5; TCRdb calls TRBD1, which cannot be checked without DNA. The germline V gene encodes CDR1 MNHEY and CDR2 SVGEGT. The CDR3 loop spans 17 amino acids. The CDR3 protein is CASSSYLGGSSNQPQHF.

This clonotype shows up as medium-sized by frequency. This chain connects TRBV30 to TRBJ1-1; there is no DNA to check the TCRdb D call of TRBD1. Germline-derived CDR1 and CDR2 are GTSNPN and SVGIG (reference sequence). The CDR3 is 14 amino acids. The CDR3 here is CAWSQGGLNTEAFF.

This clonotype is labeled medium-sized (0.01 to 0.1%) based on frequency. The rearrangement uses TRBV19 and TRBJ2-1; TCRdb calls TRBD2, which cannot be checked without DNA. The CDR3 has 23 residues. Germline lookup yields CDR1 LNHDA and CDR2 SQIVND (reference sequence). CDR3: CASSIVKWGGVGTSGLNYNEQFF.

This clonotype is labeled medium-sized based on frequency. The CDR3 protein is CAWRLAGGFTYEQYF. J is TRBJ2-7 and V is TRBV30; the TCRdb call, TRBD2, lacks DNA for checking. The CDR3 length is 15 residues. In germline, CDR1 is GTSNPN, CDR2 SVGIG (reference sequence). Full variable domain (rest looked up from reference TRBV30 and TRBJ2-7): SQTIHQWPATLVQPVGSPLSLECTVEGTSNPNLYWYRQAAGRGLQLLFYSVGIGQISSEVPQNLSASRPQDRQFILSSKKLLLSDSGFYLCAWRLAGGFTYEQYFGPGTRLTVT.

By frequency, this clonotype registers medium-sized. The rearrangement links TRBV5-4 to TRBJ1-6; TCRdb indicates TRBD1, and absent DNA this call remains unverified. Germline CDR1 and CDR2: SGHNT and YYREEE (reference sequence). The CDR3 has 15 residues. CDR3 region: CASSQRTGVNSPLHF.

This clonotype is medium-sized by frequency. The chain is built from TRBV30 and TRBJ2-7; the TCRdb call, TRBD1, lacks DNA for checking. Germline V gene sequence: CDR1 GTSNPN, CDR2 SVGIG (reference sequence). CDR3 size: 12 residues. CDR3: CAWSPLSDEQYF.

This clonotype counts as medium-sized (0.01 to 0.1%) by frequency. V and J are TRBV6-2 or TRBV6-3 and TRBJ2-1; the D gene TCRdb calls, TRBD2, cannot be checked with no DNA. The CDR3 has 18 amino acids. From germline, CDR1 is MNHEY and CDR2 SVGEGT. CDR3 loop: CASRIPAPGTSGNNEQFF.

By frequency, this clonotype is medium-sized (0.01 to 0.1%). The chain recombines TRBV18 with TRBJ1-1; TCRdb lists TRBD1, though no DNA is available to test this call. The CDR3 length is 15 residues. CDR1 KGHSH and CDR2 LQKENI come from the germline V gene. CDR3 region: CASSPRMDRGGEAFF.

This sequence joins TRBV7-9 and TRBJ1-2. This CDR3 comprises 14 residues. The germline CDR1 and CDR2 sequences are SEHNR and FQNEAQ (reference sequence). CDR3 amino acids: CASSPLGNSRGYTF.

V gene TRBV6-6 combines with J gene TRBJ2-7; without DNA, the TCRdb call of TRBD1 cannot be checked. From germline, CDR1 is MNHNY and CDR2 SVGAGI (reference sequence). The CDR3 is 16 amino acids. This chain's CDR3 is CASSYGSGQGKNEQYF.

In terms of frequency, this clonotype is medium-sized. J is TRBJ2-1 and V is TRBV20-1; the D gene TCRdb calls, TRBD2, cannot be checked with no DNA. The CDR3 sequence is 14 residues long. CDR1 and CDR2 from the germline V gene are DFQATT and SNEGSKA (reference sequence). The chain's CDR3 is CSARYGTTYNEQFF.

The chain is built from TRBV28 and TRBJ1-2; absent DNA, TCRdb's TRBD1 call cannot be checked. CDR1 and CDR2 from the germline V gene are MDHEN and SYDVKM. The CDR3 is 12 amino acids. The CDR3: CASSKQGLGYTF.

This clonotype registers medium-sized by frequency. The CDR3 is CARDLRNYGYTF. This chain connects TRBV30 to TRBJ1-2. Looked up from germline, CDR1 is GTSNPN and CDR2 is SVGIG (reference sequence). The CDR3 loop spans 12 amino acids.

This clonotype shows up as medium-sized by frequency. The V gene is TRBV6-1, the J gene TRBJ2-3. The germline gives CDR1 MNHNS, CDR2 SASEGT. There are 15 residues in the CDR3. This CDR3 reads CASSEEAVWEDTQYF.

By frequency, this clonotype registers medium-sized. This chain links TRBV27 with TRBJ1-1; TCRdb indicates TRBD1, and absent DNA this call remains unverified. From germline, CDR1 is MNHEY and CDR2 SMNVEV (reference sequence). The length of the CDR3 is 14 residues. The CDR3 sequence is CASSSRTLRDEAFF.

This clonotype is medium-sized by frequency. The chain is built from TRBV6-5 and TRBJ1-1. CDR1 is MNHEY and CDR2 is SVGAGI in the germline V gene. CDR3 size: 13 residues. The CDR3 reads CASSYRDDTEAFF.

This sequence joins TRBV30 and TRBJ2-2; as DNA is missing, the TRBD1 call by TCRdb cannot be tested. Germline lookup yields CDR1 GTSNPN and CDR2 SVGIG (reference sequence). The CDR3 runs 16 residues. The CDR3 spells CAFGDREVLLTGELFF. The whole variable domain, remainder taken from reference TRBV30 and TRBJ2-2, is SQTIHQWPATLVQPVGSPLSLECTVEGTSNPNLYWYRQAAGRGLQLLFYSVGIGQISSEVPQNLSASRPQDRQFILSSKKLLLSDSGFYLCAFGDREVLLTGELFFGEGSRLTVL.

This rearrangement joins TRBV28 to TRBJ1-6; lacking DNA, the TRBD1 call made by TCRdb goes unchecked. Germline CDR1 is MDHEN and CDR2 is SYDVKM. The CDR3 is made up of 15 amino acids. CDR3: CASSPPTGNNSPLHF.

Considering frequency, this clonotype is medium-sized. The J gene is TRBJ2-2, the V gene TRBV5-1; the D call from TCRdb, TRBD1, cannot be confirmed without DNA. This CDR3 contains 15 residues. Looked up from germline, CDR1 is SGHRS and CDR2 is YFSETQ. The CDR3 region is CASSLGWDSPGELFF. Drawing the rest from reference TRBV5-1 and TRBJ2-2, the complete variable domain is KAGVTQTPRYLIKTRGQQVTLSCSPISGHRSVSWYQQTPGQGLQFLFEYFSETQRNKGNFPGRFSGRQFSNSRSEMNVSTLELGDSALYLCASSLGWDSPGELFFGEGSRLTVL.

The chain is built from TRBV20-1 and TRBJ1-5; there is no DNA to check the TCRdb D call of TRBD1. The CDR3 consists of 13 residues. CDR1 and CDR2 (germline): DFQATT, SNEGSKA (reference sequence). This CDR3 reads CSVEGAPNQPQHF.

In terms of frequency, this clonotype is medium-sized (0.01 to 0.1%). This chain connects TRBV10-3 to TRBJ1-4; the D call from TCRdb, TRBD1, cannot be confirmed without DNA. The length of the CDR3 is 14 residues. Germline V gives CDR1 ENHRY, CDR2 SYGVKD. The CDR3 sequence: CAIKRQGLNEKLFF.

Measured by frequency, this clonotype is medium-sized. The chain couples TRBV6-2 or TRBV6-3 to TRBJ1-2. The CDR3 sequence is 11 residues long. From germline, CDR1 is MNHEY and CDR2 SVGEGT. CDR3 sequence: CASSYEYGYTF.

This chain connects TRBV6-5 to TRBJ1-5. CDR1 and CDR2 from the germline V gene are MNHEY and SVGAGI. The CDR3 runs 13 residues. CDR3 in amino acids: CASSYSPSQPQHF.

The chain has TRBV20-1 and TRBJ1-4; TCRdb selects TRBD1, and the lack of DNA leaves this call unchecked. The germline gives CDR1 DFQATT, CDR2 SNEGSKA (reference sequence). The CDR3 runs 13 residues. The CDR3 region is CSALRGIREKLFF.

This clonotype is identified as medium-sized from frequency. The chain is built from TRBV5-6 and TRBJ2-1; TCRdb returns TRBD2, unconfirmable since there is no DNA. The CDR3 runs 16 residues. Germline-derived CDR1 and CDR2 are SGHDT and YYEEEE. The CDR3 region is CASSFRGRGGQNEQFF.